This is a list of T cell receptor beta chains from one sample in a study of spatial heterogeneity in lung cancer. TCRdb reprocessed the 5' RACE reads via MiXCR and lists one record per CDR3 protein. The sample has tens of thousands of distinct CDR3 sequences; 6.5% to 8% are singletons. The specimen comprised PBMCs, sampled at surgery. The receptors originated from a male donor with early-stage non-small cell lung cancer. Both conserved end residues are part of each CDR3. A D gene is named only where the DNA matches it firmly. Each size is how often the clone was seen (once, few, many) or a class if it is expanded.

d_gene: NA; abundance: many; j_gene: TRBJ2-3; v_gene: TRBV20-1; CDR3aa: CSARGSGFADTQYF; CDR3nt: TGCAGTGCGAGAGGATCAGGTTTCGCAGATACGCAGTATTTT
d_gene: NA; abundance: many; j_gene: TRBJ2-1; v_gene: TRBV10-3; CDR3aa: CAISESRGENEQFF; CDR3nt: TGTGCCATCAGTGAGTCGCGGGGAGAAAATGAGCAGTTCTTC
d_gene: TRBD2; abundance: many; j_gene: TRBJ2-1; v_gene: TRBV20-1; CDR3aa: CSASRPSGRLNEQFF; CDR3nt: TGCAGTGCTAGTCGACCTAGCGGGAGGCTCAATGAGCAGTTCTTC
d_gene: NA; abundance: many; j_gene: TRBJ1-3; v_gene: TRBV5-1; CDR3aa: CASSLAVLAAGSGNTIYF; CDR3nt: TGCGCCAGCAGCTTGGCCGTCCTGGCTGCCGGATCTGGAAACACCATATATTTT
d_gene: NA; abundance: many; j_gene: TRBJ2-2; v_gene: TRBV5-6; CDR3aa: CASSLEGSYTGELFF; CDR3nt: TGTGCCAGCAGCTTGGAGGGCAGTTACACCGGGGAGCTGTTTTTT
d_gene: TRBD1; abundance: many; j_gene: TRBJ1-1; v_gene: TRBV5-1; CDR3aa: CASSYSDRGRLTFF; CDR3nt: TGCGCCAGCAGCTACTCAGACAGGGGGAGATTGACTTTCTTT
d_gene: TRBD2; abundance: few; j_gene: TRBJ2-7; v_gene: TRBV28; CDR3aa: CASTILASNEQYF; CDR3nt: TGTGCCAGCACTATACTAGCGTCAAACGAGCAGTACTTC
d_gene: NA; abundance: many; j_gene: TRBJ2-3; v_gene: TRBV20-1; CDR3aa: CSAIGGASTDTQYF; CDR3nt: TGCAGTGCTATCGGGGGCGCTAGCACAGATACGCAGTATTTT
d_gene: TRBD1; abundance: many; j_gene: TRBJ1-1; v_gene: TRBV5-1; CDR3aa: CASSPRRDSKAFF; CDR3nt: TGCGCCAGCAGCCCGAGGAGGGACAGTAAAGCTTTCTTT
d_gene: NA; abundance: many; j_gene: TRBJ1-5; v_gene: TRBV30; CDR3aa: CAWSSAAAGRLQNQPQHF; CDR3nt: TGTGCCTGGAGTTCGGCGGCGGCGGGGCGACTTCAAAATCAGCCCCAGCATTTT
d_gene: TRBD2; abundance: many; j_gene: TRBJ2-5; v_gene: TRBV12-3/TRBV12-4; CDR3aa: CASRKAGGNQETQYF; CDR3nt: TGTGCCAGCAGGAAAGCGGGGGGCAACCAAGAGACCCAGTACTTC